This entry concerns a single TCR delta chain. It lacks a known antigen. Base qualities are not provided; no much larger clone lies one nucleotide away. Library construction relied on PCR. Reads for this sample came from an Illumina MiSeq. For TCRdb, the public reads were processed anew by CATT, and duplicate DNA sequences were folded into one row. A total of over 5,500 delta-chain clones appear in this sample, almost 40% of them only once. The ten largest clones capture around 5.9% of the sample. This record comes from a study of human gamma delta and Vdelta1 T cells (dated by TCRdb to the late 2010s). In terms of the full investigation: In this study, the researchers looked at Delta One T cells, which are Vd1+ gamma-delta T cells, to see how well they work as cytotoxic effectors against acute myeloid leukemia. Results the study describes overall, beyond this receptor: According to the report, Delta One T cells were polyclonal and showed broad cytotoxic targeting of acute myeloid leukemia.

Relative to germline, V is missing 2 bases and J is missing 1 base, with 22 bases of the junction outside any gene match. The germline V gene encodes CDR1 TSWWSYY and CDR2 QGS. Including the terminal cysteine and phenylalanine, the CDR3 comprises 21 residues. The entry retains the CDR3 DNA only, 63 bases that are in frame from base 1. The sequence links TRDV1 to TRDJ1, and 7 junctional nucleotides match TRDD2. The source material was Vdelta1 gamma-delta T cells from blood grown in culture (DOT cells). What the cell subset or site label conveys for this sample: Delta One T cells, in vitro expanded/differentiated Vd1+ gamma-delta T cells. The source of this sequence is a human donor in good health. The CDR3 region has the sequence CALGERHSYKGGSPGTDKLIF. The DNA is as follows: TGTGCTCTTGGGGAAAGACATTCCTACAAGGGGGGGTCCCCCGGCACCGATAAACTCATCTTT.